A single sample gave rise to the 21 T cell receptor beta chains below, sequenced in a study of cytomegalovirus exposure and HLA in healthy donors. Use of 60 Vbeta and 13 Jbeta primers characterized the PCR. Profiling relied on immunoSEQ multiplex PCR, and the TCRdb table lists in-frame clones only, not all of them. Here the sample spans 180,000 or so clones, 76% being singletons. The sequenced sample consisted of PBMCs. The receptors here all came from a man between 18 and 29 years old in good health and CMV-seronegative.

In its sample, this clone was seen once. This chain uses TRBV7-9 with TRBJ1-2, with 8 bases aligning to TRBD1. Germline CDR1 reads SEHNR; CDR2 reads FQNEAQ (reference sequence). V was clipped by 3 bases and J by 4 bases; unmatched bases: 1. The CDR3 has 13 residues. CDR3 DNA: TGTGCCAGCAGCTTGACAGGGGCCTATGGCTACACCTTC. It codes for CASSLTGAYGYTF.

The V gene is TRBV28, the J gene TRBJ2-7; the D is unclear. CDR3 size: 12 residues. CDR1 is MDHEN and CDR2 is SYDVKM in the germline V gene. V shed 7 bases and J shed 6 bases, with 13 bases lying between them. CDR3 in DNA: TGTGCCAGCACTAACCCGGTACGCGAGCAGTACTTC. It encodes CASTNPVREQYF.

CDR3 amino acids: CASSSPGGGLDTEAFF. The DNA of the CDR3 is TGCGCCAGCAGCTCCCCCGGGGGAGGGTTGGACACTGAAGCTTTCTTT. J is TRBJ1-1 and V is TRBV5-1; weak D call: TRBD1 (5 bases). V dropped 3 bases and J dropped 3 bases, with 18 bases sitting between them. Germline CDR1 SGHRS, CDR2 YFSETQ. The CDR3 contains 16 residues.

The chain links TRBV27 to TRBJ2-5; 11 bases map to TRBD2. The J segment lost 1 base and the V segment lost 2 bases, leaving 3 bases of the junction unmatched. This CDR3 comprises 16 residues. Germline CDR1 and CDR2: MNHEY and SMNVEV (reference sequence). The CDR3 here is CASSLRGLAVQETQYF. DNA for the CDR3: TGTGCCAGCAGTTTAAGGGGACTAGCGGTCCAAGAGACCCAGTACTTC.

The V and J genes are TRBV18 and TRBJ1-2, with 7 bases lining up with TRBD1. V lost 3 bases to trimming and J lost 0 bases; unmatched junction nucleotides: 4. The germline V gene has CDR1 KGHSH and CDR2 LQKENI. The CDR3 length is 15 residues. The chain's CDR3 is CASSPPGQPNYGYTF. The CDR3 coding sequence is TGTGCCAGCTCACCCCCGGGACAGCCTAACTATGGCTACACCTTC.

The chain couples TRBV30 to TRBJ1-2, with TRBD1 identical over 7 bases. Unmatched junction bases numbered 8, after V lost 3 bases and J lost 4 bases. CDR1 and CDR2 (germline): GTSNPN, SVGIG (reference sequence). The CDR3 runs 14 residues. Here the CDR3 DNA reads TGTGCCTGGAGCCAGGGACAGCGGAGCTATGGCTACACCTTC. Protein: CAWSQGQRSYGYTF.

This clone was seen more than once but under ten times. This sequence joins TRBV5-4 and TRBJ2-1; 8 bases fit TRBD2. V lost 10 bases, J lost 1 base, and 4 bases stayed unmatched. The CDR3 has 13 amino acids. Germline V gene data show CDR1 as SGHNT and CDR2 as YYREEE (reference sequence). CDR3 region: CAATGGSYNEQFF. The CDR3 nucleotides read TGTGCCGCCACGGGGGGGTCCTACAATGAGCAGTTCTTC.

In its sample, this clone was seen a few times. The chain has TRBV5-4 and TRBJ1-2; 9 bases are shared with TRBD1. Germline-derived CDR1 and CDR2 are SGHNT and YYREEE (reference sequence). Germline trimming cut 0 bases from V and 1 base from J; bases unmatched to any gene: 4. The CDR3 loop spans 16 amino acids. CDR3 sequence: CASSLDRTGVNYGYTF. In DNA form, the CDR3 reads TGTGCCAGCAGCTTGGATCGGACAGGGGTTAACTATGGCTACACCTTC.

The V call is TRBV11-2, the J call TRBJ1-1; D call uncertain. The germline V gene has CDR1 SGHAT and CDR2 FQNNGV. This CDR3 spans 15 amino acids. Trimming cost V 3 bases and J 0 bases, with 11 bases left between them. This CDR3 is CASSFHWALNTEAFF. In nucleotides, the CDR3 is TGTGCCAGCAGCTTCCATTGGGCGCTGAACACTGAAGCTTTCTTT.

In regard to this clone: This CDR3 is also generated by other DNA sequences in the sample. The J gene is TRBJ2-7, the V gene TRBV11-2; 9 positions agree with TRBD2. Trimming removed 5 bases from V and 3 bases from J; junction bases left unmatched: 5. Germline CDR1 is SGHAT and CDR2 is FQNNGV. The length of the CDR3 is 14 residues. The CDR3 DNA sequence: TGTGCCAGCAGCCTCGCGGGGGGGATCTACGAGCAGTACTTC. It is translated as CASSLAGGIYEQYF.

This clone has just a few counts. The V call is TRBV10-3, the J call TRBJ1-1, with 8 bases fitting TRBD1. The CDR3 runs 12 residues. With 8 bases clipped from V and 2 bases from J, the junction kept 1 base outside the gene matches. Germline V gives CDR1 ENHRY, CDR2 SYGVKD. CDR3 in amino acids: CAIGTGNTEAFF. In DNA form, the CDR3 reads TGTGCCATCGGGACAGGCAACACTGAAGCTTTCTTT.

This clone came up a few times. This chain links TRBV2 with TRBJ1-6; 7 bases are a match to TRBD1. The CDR3 loop spans 14 amino acids. From germline, CDR1 is SNHLY and CDR2 FYNNEI. The V gene end was trimmed by 6 bases and the J gene end by 7 bases; junction bases not matched to a gene: 6. CDR3 in DNA: TGTGCCAGCAGCGCGACAGGGCCCAATTCACCCCTCCACTTT. Protein: CASSATGPNSPLHF.

This clone was recorded only once. The CDR3 coding sequence is TGTGCCAGCAGGCCCGGGGGACGCGAGACCCAGTACTTC. Translating it yields CASRPGGRETQYF. The V call is TRBV28, the J call TRBJ2-5; maybe TRBD2 (6 bases). From germline, CDR1 is MDHEN and CDR2 SYDVKM. V lost 6 bases, J lost 5 bases, and 13 bases lay in between. The CDR3 consists of 13 residues.

The J gene is TRBJ1-5, the V gene TRBV30, with 7 nucleotides matching TRBD1. Germline V gene sequence: CDR1 GTSNPN, CDR2 SVGIG (reference sequence). The CDR3 spans 15 residues. With V trimmed by 0 bases and J by 3 bases, 5 bases remained unmatched. The CDR3 region is CAWSVGDRANQPQHF. DNA of the CDR3: TGTGCCTGGAGTGTAGGAGACAGGGCCAATCAGCCCCAGCATTTT.

The chain is built from TRBV27 and TRBJ2-5; tentatively, D is TRBD1 (7 bases). The J call is in doubt because the DNA end fits TRBJ2-7 better. From germline, CDR1 is MNHEY and CDR2 SMNVEV (reference sequence). The length of the CDR3 is 15 residues. DNA for the CDR3: TGTGCCACCGGAAAGAGGCGGGGACAGACGTACGAGCAGTACTTC. Translating gives CATGKRRGQTYEQYF.

The J gene is TRBJ2-7, the V gene TRBV5-1; 8 positions agree with TRBD1. Germline V lookup: CDR1 SGHRS, CDR2 YFSETQ. The trim removed 3 bases at V and 2 bases at J, leaving 4 bases unmatched. The CDR3 is 14 amino acids. CDR3: CASSWTGLTYEQYF. The CDR3 region has the DNA TGCGCCAGCAGCTGGACAGGGTTAACCTACGAGCAGTACTTC.

J is TRBJ2-7 and V is TRBV23-1, with 8 bases matching TRBD1. TRBV23-1 belongs to the ORF category, with a function that is uncertain. The CDR3 is made up of 16 amino acids. After removal of 2 bases from V and 0 bases from J, the junction contained 6 bases not matched to a gene. The CDR3 is CASSQRGTGSSYEQYF. As DNA, the CDR3 is TGCGCCAGCAGTCAACGCGGGACAGGCAGCTCCTACGAGCAGTACTTC.

The genes are TRBV5-1 and TRBJ1-2; 11 bases are a match to TRBD1. The CDR3 sequence is 14 residues long. Germline assignment: CDR1 SGHRS and CDR2 YFSETQ. V shed 4 bases, J shed 3 bases, and the junction held 2 bases outside the gene matches. In DNA, the CDR3 is TGCGCCAGCAGCCTGGGACAGGGGGACTATGGCTACACCTTC. Protein: CASSLGQGDYGYTF.

The chain couples TRBV27 to TRBJ2-5, with TRBD1 identical over 7 bases. This CDR3 spans 14 amino acids. Germline V gives CDR1 MNHEY, CDR2 SMNVEV (reference sequence). Trimming took 5 bases from V and 11 from J; bases not matched to a gene: 14. This CDR3 reads CASSPSLDRKEQYF. CDR3 nucleotides: TGTGCCAGCAGTCCTTCCCTGGACAGGAAAGAGCAGTACTTC.

This chain links TRBV10-2 with TRBJ1-1; TRBD1 agrees at 9 bases. This CDR3 has 13 amino acids. Per germline, CDR1 WSHSY and CDR2 SAAADI. The junction had 3 bases not matched to a gene; V was cut back by 2 bases and J by 8 bases. The CDR3 protein is CASSEVTGGEAFF. For the CDR3, the DNA is TGCGCCAGCAGTGAGGTAACAGGGGGCGAAGCTTTCTTT.

The chain employs TRBV19 and TRBJ1-5; TRBD1 matches 8 bases. V was clipped by 6 bases and J by 0 bases; unmatched bases: 10. Per germline, CDR1 LNHDA and CDR2 SQIVND (reference sequence). This CDR3 is built from 17 residues. Here the CDR3 reads CASREGQGLSSNQPQHF. CDR3 DNA: TGTGCCAGTAGGGAAGGACAGGGCTTAAGTAGCAATCAGCCCCAGCATTTT.